The 23 T cell receptor beta chains given below trace back to one sample, sequenced in a study of shared clonotypes between healthy human individuals. Profiled with immunoSEQ multiplex PCR; TCRdb holds only in-frame clones, not every one. The profile shows approximately 1,000,000 clones, 60% to 85% of them singletons. The material sequenced was memory CD4+ T cells from PBMCs. Subset: CD45RA-negative fraction. These receptors all stem from a man aged 18 to 30 in good health. Some clones in this sample may be carry-over from other donors' samples.

About this clone itself: The conserved phenylalanine or tryptophan is not found at the CDR3 terminus, so this likely reflects a read error. The genes are TRBV5-6 and TRBJ2-3, with TRBD2 matching 12 bases. V gave up 4 bases and J gave up 3 bases; unmatched junction bases: 9. The CDR3 totals 17 residues. Germline V gene sequence: CDR1 SGHDT, CDR2 YYEEEE. The chain's CDR3 is CASSPLAGGPFTDTQYV. The DNA of the CDR3 is TGTGCCAGCAGCCCCCTAGCGGGAGGGCCGTTTACAGATACGCAGTATGTT.

The genes are TRBV6-1 and TRBJ1-5; D perhaps matches TRBD1 (5 bases). V shed 11 bases and J shed 4 bases, with 18 bases lying between them. The CDR3 covers 14 residues. Germline values: CDR1 MNHNS, CDR2 SASEGT. CDR3 sequence reads: CAGSVGGDNQPQHF. The DNA of the CDR3 is TGTGCCGGCTCTGTGGGAGGGGATAATCAGCCCCAGCATTTT.

In its sample, this clone was seen a few times. The V call is TRBV7-2, the J call TRBJ2-3; 13 bases line up with TRBD2. The CDR3 totals 17 residues. Trimming cost V 5 bases and J 2 bases; bases outside gene matches: 7. Germline lookup yields CDR1 SGHTA and CDR2 FQGNSA. In DNA, the CDR3 is TGTGCCAGCAGCAAGGGACTAGCGGGGTCCTACACAGATACGCAGTATTTT. Its protein is CASSKGLAGSYTDTQYF.

This clone has only one observation. The chain employs TRBV28 and TRBJ2-7; D is uncertain. V was cut by 5 bases and J by 2 bases, with 16 bases left in between. The CDR3 length is 15 residues. From germline, CDR1 is MDHEN and CDR2 SYDVKM. CDR3 DNA: TGTGCCAGCAGTCCCCCTTTGGGCCCAACCTACGAGCAGTACTTC. Encoded protein: CASSPPLGPTYEQYF.

This clone was detected many times. Other DNA sequences from this sample encode an identical CDR3 as well. The V gene is TRBV18, the J gene TRBJ2-7; 11 bases are a match to TRBD2. Per germline, CDR1 KGHSH and CDR2 LQKENI. This CDR3 is 14 amino acids long. The V gene end was trimmed by 3 bases and the J gene end by 3 bases; junction bases not matched to a gene: 1. This CDR3 is CASSPGTSGYEQYF. CDR3 nucleotide sequence: TGTGCCAGCTCACCGGGGACTAGCGGCTACGAGCAGTACTTC.

The rearrangement links TRBV19 to TRBJ1-2, with 9 bases identical to TRBD1. J lost 6 bases, V lost 4 bases, and 6 bases had no gene match. CDR1 is LNHDA and CDR2 is SQIVND in the germline V gene (reference sequence). The CDR3 is 14 amino acids. DNA of the CDR3: TGTGCCAGTAGTACAACGGGACAGGGTGATGGCTACACCTTC. It codes for CASSTTGQGDGYTF.

The chain couples TRBV5-6 to TRBJ2-3, with 9 bases that match TRBD2. V lost 1 base, J lost 6 bases, and 6 bases stayed unmatched. In germline, CDR1 is SGHDT, CDR2 YYEEEE. This CDR3 contains 15 residues. CDR3 DNA: TGTGCCAGCAGCTTGCTTGCGGGAGGGATGGATACGCAGTATTTT. Its translation: CASSLLAGGMDTQYF.

The chain couples TRBV19 to TRBJ2-1, with 11 bases matching TRBD2. This CDR3 spans 15 amino acids. J was trimmed by 12 bases and V by 3 bases; bases with no gene match: 10. The V gene's germline CDR1 is LNHDA and CDR2 SQIVND (reference sequence). CDR3 residues: CASSITGLAGAVQFF. The CDR3 DNA reads TGTGCCAGTAGTATTACAGGACTAGCGGGCGCTGTGCAGTTCTTC.

This chain uses TRBV5-4 with TRBJ2-1; no clear D gene. The germline CDR1 and CDR2 sequences are SGHNT and YYREEE (reference sequence). The CDR3 runs 17 residues. V was trimmed by 0 bases and J by 0 bases, leaving 13 bases between them. The CDR3 coding sequence is TGTGCCAGCAGCTTGGGTGGCGCTTCGAGCTCCTACAATGAGCAGTTCTTC. Residues: CASSLGGASSSYNEQFF.

A note on this clone: Other DNA sequences from this sample encode an identical CDR3 as well. This chain uses TRBV5-1 with TRBJ2-3; tentatively, D is TRBD1 (6 bases). CDR3 length equals 13 residues. Trimming shortened V by 2 bases and J by 4 bases, and 8 bases separated the two germline ends. The germline V gene encodes CDR1 SGHRS and CDR2 YFSETQ. In nucleotides, the CDR3 is TGCGCCAGCAGCTTACAGGGCGCAGATACGCAGTATTTT. Amino acid sequence: CASSLQGADTQYF.

The chain uses TRBV27 and TRBJ1-2; D uncertain. This CDR3 comprises 14 residues. Trimming pared 7 bases from V and 2 bases from J, leaving 14 bases between. Germline V gene sequence: CDR1 MNHEY, CDR2 SMNVEV (reference sequence). For the CDR3, the DNA is TGTGCCAGCACAAATCTGGGCGGAAACTATGGCTACACCTTC. Its protein product is CASTNLGGNYGYTF.

This sequence joins TRBV28 and TRBJ2-7, with TRBD1 as a possible D gene (6 bases). The germline V gene has CDR1 MDHEN and CDR2 SYDVKM. This CDR3 is 14 amino acids long. V lost 7 bases, J lost 1 base, and 14 bases lay in between. The CDR3 reads CASISGTSSYEQYF. The CDR3 nucleotides are TGTGCCAGCATTTCCGGGACATCGTCCTACGAGCAGTACTTC.

Remarks on this clone: Other DNA sequences from this sample encode an identical CDR3 as well. The genes are TRBV5-1 and TRBJ2-5, with D tentatively TRBD2 (5 bases). The CDR3 is 11 amino acids. Germline V gives CDR1 SGHRS, CDR2 YFSETQ. V shed 0 bases and J shed 9 bases, with 6 bases lying between them. CDR3 sequence reads: CASSLEGAQYF. In nucleotides, the CDR3 is TGCGCCAGCAGCTTGGAGGGAGCCCAGTACTTC.

Points on this clone: The sample holds other DNA sequences that translate to the same CDR3. This chain connects TRBV7-9 to TRBJ2-7; D is ambiguous. Trimming cost V 5 bases and J 1 base, with 12 bases left between them. Germline lookup yields CDR1 SEHNR and CDR2 FQNEAQ (reference sequence). The CDR3 contains 14 residues. The CDR3 bases are TGTGCCAGCAGCCCCTTGGCTGGGTCCTACGAGCAGTACTTC. Amino acids: CASSPLAGSYEQYF.

The V gene is TRBV28, the J gene TRBJ1-4; D is possibly TRBD1 (6 bases). The V end was cut by 8 bases, the J end by 8 bases, with 9 bases between. Germline CDR1 and CDR2: MDHEN and SYDVKM. This CDR3 is 11 amino acids long. CDR3 amino acids: CASGGWEKLFF. CDR3 nucleotides: TGTGCCAGCGGGGGCTGGGAAAAACTGTTTTTT.

This rearrangement joins TRBV29-1 to TRBJ1-4, with 10 bases matching TRBD1. Looked up from germline, CDR1 is SQVTM and CDR2 is ANQGSEA. There are 13 residues in the CDR3. The ends lost 7 bases at V and 8 bases at J; junction bases unmatched: 7. The CDR3 DNA reads as TGCAGCGCTAGGACAGGGGGTTGGGAAAAACTGTTTTTT. Amino acid sequence: CSARTGGWEKLFF.

Written as DNA, the CDR3 is TGTGCCACCGCTGGCTATAGCGGGAGGTACGAGCAGTACTTC. Protein product: CATAGYSGRYEQYF. The genes are TRBV28 and TRBJ2-7; 10 bases map to TRBD2. Trimming cost V 10 bases and J 4 bases; bases outside gene matches: 10. Germline V lookup: CDR1 MDHEN, CDR2 SYDVKM. This CDR3 has 14 residues.

In its sample, this clone was seen a few times. The genes are TRBV15 and TRBJ1-4, with D possibly TRBD1 on 5 matching bases. Germline lookup yields CDR1 LNHNV and CDR2 YYDKDF (reference sequence). The CDR3 runs 15 residues. V was shortened by 4 bases and J by 0 bases, with 9 bases between the two germline ends. CDR3 sequence: CATSKLGATNEKLFF. The DNA of the CDR3 is TGTGCCACCAGCAAACTAGGGGCAACTAATGAAAAACTGTTTTTT.

This rearrangement joins TRBV27 to TRBJ1-1; the D is unclear. Looked up from germline, CDR1 is MNHEY and CDR2 is SMNVEV (reference sequence). The CDR3 covers 13 residues. Between the trimmed V and J ends, which lost 2 bases and 5 bases, there was a span of 9 bases. The CDR3 region has the DNA TGTGCCAGCAGTTTACGCCCGGGAACTGAAGCTTTCTTT. It yields the protein CASSLRPGTEAFF.

This clone was detected only once. J is TRBJ2-5 and V is TRBV6-1; no clear D. This CDR3 has 14 amino acids. V was cut by 4 bases and J by 1 base, with 10 bases left in between. Germline CDR1 and CDR2: MNHNS and SASEGT. CDR3 amino acids: CASSVNSPQETQYF. In DNA, the CDR3 is TGTGCCAGCAGTGTTAACAGTCCCCAAGAGACCCAGTACTTC.

This clone has more than one count but fewer than ten. This chain uses TRBV2 with TRBJ2-7, with 9 bases matching TRBD2. CDR1 SNHLY and CDR2 FYNNEI come from the germline V gene. Germline trimming cut 3 bases from V and 3 bases from J; bases unmatched to any gene: 9. This CDR3 region has 16 residues. The CDR3 spells CASSDPSTSGIYEQYF. CDR3 bases: TGTGCCAGCAGTGACCCCTCGACTAGCGGCATCTACGAGCAGTACTTC.

J is TRBJ2-2 and V is TRBV9; perhaps TRBD1 as D (5 bases). The CDR3 runs to 15 residues. CDR1 and CDR2 from the germline V gene are SGDLS and YYNGEE. With 3 bases removed from V and 4 bases from J, the gap between germline ends came to 13 bases. The CDR3 reads CASSAQGWSTGELFF. The CDR3 DNA follows: TGTGCCAGCAGCGCTCAGGGATGGAGCACCGGGGAGCTGTTTTTT.

The rearrangement uses TRBV7-3 and TRBJ2-3; D unclear. Germline V gives CDR1 SGHTA, CDR2 FQGTGA. The length of the CDR3 is 16 residues. V was trimmed by 5 bases and J by 3 bases, leaving 18 bases between them. The CDR3 bases are TGTGCCAGCAGCCCACAACGGGCCGTCTGGACAGATACGCAGTATTTT. Its translation is CASSPQRAVWTDTQYF. Full variable domain (rest looked up from reference TRBV7-3 and TRBJ2-3): GAGVSQTPSNKVTEKGKYVELRCDPISGHTALYWYRQSLGQGPEFLIYFQGTGAADDSGLPNDRFFAVRPEGSVSTLKIQRTERGDSAVYLCASSPQRAVWTDTQYFGPGTRLTVL.